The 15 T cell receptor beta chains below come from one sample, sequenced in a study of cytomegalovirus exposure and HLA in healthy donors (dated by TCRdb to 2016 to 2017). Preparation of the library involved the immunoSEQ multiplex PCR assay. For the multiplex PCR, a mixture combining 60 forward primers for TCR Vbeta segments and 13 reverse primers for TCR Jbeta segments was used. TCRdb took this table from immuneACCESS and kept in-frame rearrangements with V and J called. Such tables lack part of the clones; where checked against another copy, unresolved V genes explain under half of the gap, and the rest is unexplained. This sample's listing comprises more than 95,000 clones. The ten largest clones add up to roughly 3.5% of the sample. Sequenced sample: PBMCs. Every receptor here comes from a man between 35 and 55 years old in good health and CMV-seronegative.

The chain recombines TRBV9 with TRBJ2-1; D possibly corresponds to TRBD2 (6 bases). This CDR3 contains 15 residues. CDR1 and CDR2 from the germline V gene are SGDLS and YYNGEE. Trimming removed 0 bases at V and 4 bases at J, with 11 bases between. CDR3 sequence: CASSVAGSTYNEQFF. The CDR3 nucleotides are TGTGCCAGCAGCGTAGCCGGGAGTACTTACAATGAGCAGTTCTTC.

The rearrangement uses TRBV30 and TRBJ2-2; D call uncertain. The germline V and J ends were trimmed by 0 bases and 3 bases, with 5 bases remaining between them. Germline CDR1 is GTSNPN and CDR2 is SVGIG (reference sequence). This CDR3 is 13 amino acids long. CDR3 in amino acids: CAWSVYYTGELFF. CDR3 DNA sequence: TGTGCCTGGAGTGTGTATTACACCGGGGAGCTGTTTTTT.

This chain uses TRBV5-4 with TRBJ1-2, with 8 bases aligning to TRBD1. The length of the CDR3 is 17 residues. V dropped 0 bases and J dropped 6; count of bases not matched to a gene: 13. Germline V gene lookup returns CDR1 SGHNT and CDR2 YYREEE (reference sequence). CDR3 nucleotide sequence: TGTGCCAGCAGCTTGGGGCAGGGGGCAAAATCGGGGGATGGCTACACCTTC. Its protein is CASSLGQGAKSGDGYTF.

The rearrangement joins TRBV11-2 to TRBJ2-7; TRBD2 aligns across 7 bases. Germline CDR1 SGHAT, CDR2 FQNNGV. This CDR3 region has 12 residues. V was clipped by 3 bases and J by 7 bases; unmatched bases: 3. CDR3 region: CASSFGAGEQYF. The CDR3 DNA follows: TGTGCCAGCAGCTTTGGAGCGGGGGAGCAGTACTTC.

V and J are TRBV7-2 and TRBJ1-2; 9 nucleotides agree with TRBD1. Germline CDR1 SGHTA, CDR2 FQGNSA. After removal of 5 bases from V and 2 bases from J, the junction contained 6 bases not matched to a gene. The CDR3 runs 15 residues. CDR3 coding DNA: TGTGCCAGCAGCCCAAGACAGGGGGGCAACTATGGCTACACCTTC. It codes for CASSPRQGGNYGYTF.

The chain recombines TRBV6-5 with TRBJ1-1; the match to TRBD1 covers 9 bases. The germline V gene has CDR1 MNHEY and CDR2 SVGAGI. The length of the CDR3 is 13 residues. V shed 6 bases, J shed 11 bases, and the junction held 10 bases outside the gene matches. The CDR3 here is CASSPGTGFVAFF. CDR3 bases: TGTGCCAGCAGCCCTGGGACAGGGTTTGTCGCTTTCTTT.

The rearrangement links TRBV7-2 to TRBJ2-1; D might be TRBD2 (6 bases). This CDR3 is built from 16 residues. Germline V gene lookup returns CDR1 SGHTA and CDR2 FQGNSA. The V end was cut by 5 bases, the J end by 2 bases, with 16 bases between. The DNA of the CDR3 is TGTGCCAGCAGCCCATGGGACTCATTTCCCTACAATGAGCAGTTCTTC. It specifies CASSPWDSFPYNEQFF.

The CDR3 sequence is CASSPQGQGSIGYTF. In DNA form, the CDR3 reads TGTGCCAGCAGTCCCCAGGGACAGGGATCGATTGGCTACACCTTC. This rearrangement joins TRBV6-1 to TRBJ1-2; 9 bases align to TRBD1. This CDR3 is 15 amino acids long. J gave up 7 bases and V 5 bases, and 11 bases lay outside the gene matches. The germline gives CDR1 MNHNS, CDR2 SASEGT.

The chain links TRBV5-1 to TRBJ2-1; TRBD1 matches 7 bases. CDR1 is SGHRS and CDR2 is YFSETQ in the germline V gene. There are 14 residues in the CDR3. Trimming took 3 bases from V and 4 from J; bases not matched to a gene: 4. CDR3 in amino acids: CASSSPGQYNEQFF. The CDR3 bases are TGCGCCAGCAGCTCCCCGGGACAGTACAATGAGCAGTTCTTC. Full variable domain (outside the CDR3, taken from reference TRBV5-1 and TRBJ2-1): KAGVTQTPRYLIKTRGQQVTLSCSPISGHRSVSWYQQTPGQGLQFLFEYFSETQRNKGNFPGRFSGRQFSNSRSEMNVSTLELGDSALYLCASSSPGQYNEQFFGPGTRLTVL.

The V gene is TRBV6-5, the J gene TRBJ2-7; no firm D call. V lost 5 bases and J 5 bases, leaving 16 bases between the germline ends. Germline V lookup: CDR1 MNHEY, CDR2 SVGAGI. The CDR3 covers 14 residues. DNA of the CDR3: TGTGCCAGCAGTAGAGGTCTGGCTAGAGACGAGCAGTACTTC. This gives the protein CASSRGLARDEQYF.

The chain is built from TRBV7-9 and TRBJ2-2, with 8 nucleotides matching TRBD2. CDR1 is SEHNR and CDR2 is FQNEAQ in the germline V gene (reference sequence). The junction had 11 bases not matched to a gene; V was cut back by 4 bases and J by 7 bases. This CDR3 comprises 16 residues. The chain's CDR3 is CASSSTSGRKDGELFF. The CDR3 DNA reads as TGTGCCAGCAGCTCTACTAGCGGCCGCAAAGACGGGGAGCTGTTTTTT.

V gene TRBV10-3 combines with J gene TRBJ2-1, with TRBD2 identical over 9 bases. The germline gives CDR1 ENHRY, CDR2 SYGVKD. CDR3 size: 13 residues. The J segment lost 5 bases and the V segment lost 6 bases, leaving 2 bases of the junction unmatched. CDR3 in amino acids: CAIRSGGNNEQFF. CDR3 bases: TGTGCCATCAGGAGCGGGGGGAACAATGAGCAGTTCTTC.

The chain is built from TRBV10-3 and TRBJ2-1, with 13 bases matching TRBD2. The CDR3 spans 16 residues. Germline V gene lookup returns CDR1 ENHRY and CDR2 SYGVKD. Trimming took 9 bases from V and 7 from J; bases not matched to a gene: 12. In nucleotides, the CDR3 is TGTGCCATGATCGATACTAGCGGGAGGGCCCCAAATGAGCAGTTCTTC. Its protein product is CAMIDTSGRAPNEQFF.

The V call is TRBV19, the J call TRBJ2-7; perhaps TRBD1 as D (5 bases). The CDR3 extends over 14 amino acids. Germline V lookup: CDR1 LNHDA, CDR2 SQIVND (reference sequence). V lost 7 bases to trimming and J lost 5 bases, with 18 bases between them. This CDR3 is CASIKGRRAHEQYF. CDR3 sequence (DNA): TGTGCCAGTATCAAAGGTCGCAGGGCCCACGAGCAGTACTTC.

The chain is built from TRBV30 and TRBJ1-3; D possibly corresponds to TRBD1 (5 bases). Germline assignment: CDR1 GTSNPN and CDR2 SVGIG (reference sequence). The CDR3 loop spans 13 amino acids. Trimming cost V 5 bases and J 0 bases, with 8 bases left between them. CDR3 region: CAWAQGSGNTIYF. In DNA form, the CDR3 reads TGTGCCTGGGCCCAGGGCTCTGGAAACACCATATATTTT.